The 15 T cell receptor beta chains below were found in one sample sequenced in a study of cytomegalovirus exposure and HLA in healthy donors. The PCR contained 60 Vbeta and 13 Jbeta primers. The assay was immunoSEQ multiplex PCR, and TCRdb's table has in-frame clones only and misses some. In total, the table holds more than 95,000 clones. Sequencing input: PBMCs. Receptors were obtained from a man under 40 in good health and CMV-seronegative.

The chain couples TRBV28 to TRBJ2-2, with D possibly TRBD1 on 5 matching bases. This CDR3 comprises 16 residues. Germline V gene sequence: CDR1 MDHEN, CDR2 SYDVKM. Deletions cut 7 bases from V and 0 bases from J, with 15 bases between. The CDR3 nucleotides read TGTGCCAGCAAAGCTCTAGGCAGGGCGAACACCGGGGAGCTGTTTTTT. Encoded protein: CASKALGRANTGELFF.

This sequence joins TRBV5-1 and TRBJ2-7; D not certain. Germline CDR1 and CDR2: SGHRS and YFSETQ. Between the trimmed V and J ends, which lost 8 bases and 2 bases, there was a span of 17 bases. The CDR3 extends over 14 amino acids. This CDR3 reads CARTPGWNPYEQYF. The CDR3 DNA reads TGCGCCAGGACTCCCGGGTGGAACCCCTACGAGCAGTACTTC. Drawing the rest from reference TRBV5-1 and TRBJ2-7, the complete variable domain is KAGVTQTPRYLIKTRGQQVTLSCSPISGHRSVSWYQQTPGQGLQFLFEYFSETQRNKGNFPGRFSGRQFSNSRSEMNVSTLELGDSALYLCARTPGWNPYEQYFGPGTRLTVT.

This chain uses TRBV9 with TRBJ2-7, with D perhaps matching TRBD2 (5 bases). The CDR3 has 14 amino acids. Trimming removed 4 bases from V and 1 base from J, with 12 bases in between. CDR1 SGDLS and CDR2 YYNGEE come from the germline V gene. CDR3 in amino acids: CASSPSGKSYEQYF. The CDR3 DNA reads TGTGCCAGCAGCCCCAGCGGTAAATCCTACGAGCAGTACTTC.

The gene calls are TRBV25-1 and TRBJ2-7; a weak D match, TRBD1 (5 bases). With 1 base removed from V and 4 bases from J, the gap between germline ends came to 14 bases. This CDR3 contains 15 residues. Germline loops: CDR1 MGHDK, CDR2 SYGVNS. CDR3 nucleotides: TGTGCCAGCAGTGAATCTGGGGCCAGGGTATACGAGCAGTACTTC. It encodes CASSESGARVYEQYF.

The rearrangement joins TRBV4-1 to TRBJ2-5; D is perhaps TRBD1 (7 bases). Trimming removed 1 base from V and 1 base from J, with 13 bases in between. This CDR3 has 16 amino acids. Germline-derived CDR1 and CDR2 are MGHRA and YSYEKL. CDR3 amino acids: CASSQALRDSQETQYF. Written as DNA, the CDR3 is TGCGCCAGCAGCCAAGCTCTGCGGGACAGCCAAGAGACCCAGTACTTC.

Comment on this clone: Other DNA sequences in the same sample also yield this CDR3. The chain combines TRBV10-3 with TRBJ1-1; D is perhaps TRBD1 (6 bases). The germline V gene has CDR1 ENHRY and CDR2 SYGVKD. Trimming pared 6 bases from V and 1 base from J, leaving 15 bases between. This CDR3 contains 15 residues. The CDR3 coding sequence is TGTGCCATCAGACCCAACCGGGACACGAACACTGAAGCTTTCTTT. Its translation: CAIRPNRDTNTEAFF.

The rearrangement uses TRBV5-4 and TRBJ1-4; the match to TRBD1 covers 7 bases. The ends lost 4 bases at V and 5 bases at J; junction bases unmatched: 11. Germline V gene data show CDR1 as SGHNT and CDR2 as YYREEE (reference sequence). The CDR3 contains 16 residues. The CDR3 loop is CASSQQQGQRNEKLFF. The CDR3 DNA is TGTGCCAGCAGCCAACAACAGGGACAGAGAAATGAAAAACTGTTTTTT. Together with reference TRBV5-4 and TRBJ1-4, the CDR3 gives the full variable domain: ETGVTQSPTHLIKTRGQQVTLRCSSQSGHNTVSWYQQALGQGPQFIFQYYREEENGRGNFPPRFSGLQFPNYSSELNVNALELDDSALYLCASSQQQGQRNEKLFFGSGTQLSVL.

The chain has TRBV10-3 and TRBJ1-5; no definite D call. CDR1 ENHRY and CDR2 SYGVKD come from the germline V gene. The length of the CDR3 is 12 residues. Trimming shortened V by 3 bases and J by 8 bases, and 8 bases separated the two germline ends. CDR3 sequence: CAISDLGEPQHF. The CDR3 coding sequence is TGTGCCATCAGTGACCTCGGAGAGCCCCAGCATTTT.

The genes are TRBV30 and TRBJ2-7; 8 bases are a match to TRBD1. Trimming took 1 base from V and 3 from J; bases not matched to a gene: 2. CDR3 size: 13 residues. CDR1 is GTSNPN, CDR2 SVGIG, per germline (reference sequence). The CDR3 loop is CAWSGTGNYEQYF. CDR3 bases: TGTGCCTGGAGTGGGACAGGGAACTACGAGCAGTACTTC.

In DNA, the CDR3 is TGTGCCAGCAGCTTTGGAGGTCTGAATGAGCAGTTCTTC. Its translation: CASSFGGLNEQFF. V is TRBV11-2 and J is TRBJ2-1, with D tentatively TRBD2 (5 bases). CDR1 and CDR2 (germline): SGHAT, FQNNGV. V gave up 3 bases and J gave up 7 bases, with 10 bases separating them. The CDR3 covers 13 residues.

This sequence joins TRBV5-1 and TRBJ1-1; the D gene is possibly TRBD1 (5 bases). Germline V gene data show CDR1 as SGHRS and CDR2 as YFSETQ. Trimming cost V 4 bases and J 2 bases, with 9 bases left between them. The CDR3 sequence is 13 residues long. CDR3 nucleotides: TGCGCCAGCAGCAAGGGGTTCAACACTGAAGCTTTCTTT. Its translation: CASSKGFNTEAFF.

The gene calls are TRBV13 and TRBJ2-3; D is undetermined. This CDR3 is built from 14 residues. The V end lost 5 bases, the J end lost 0 bases, and 9 bases lay between the germline ends. Germline V gene lookup returns CDR1 PRHDT and CDR2 FYEKMQ (reference sequence). The CDR3 protein is CASSPLTSTDTQYF. The CDR3 coding sequence is TGTGCCAGCAGCCCCCTGACTAGCACAGATACGCAGTATTTT.

This chain joins TRBV25-1 and TRBJ1-2; D is ambiguous. The CDR3 loop spans 11 amino acids. Germline V CDR1 and CDR2: MGHDK, SYGVNS. V was shortened by 6 bases and J by 7 bases, with 9 bases between the two germline ends. DNA of the CDR3: TGTGCCAGCAGAGCCCCTAGTGGCTACACCTTC. This sequence encodes CASRAPSGYTF.

The chain carries TRBV27 and TRBJ1-5, with D uncertain. The CDR3 contains 15 residues. V was pared by 0 bases and J by 5 bases, with 11 bases between. Germline CDR1 reads MNHEY; CDR2 reads SMNVEV (reference sequence). CDR3 region: CASSLSPGGHQPQHF. The CDR3 bases are TGTGCCAGCAGTTTATCCCCAGGAGGGCATCAGCCCCAGCATTTT.

V usage is TRBV27 and J usage is TRBJ1-2, with unresolved D. V was trimmed by 3 bases and J by 8 bases, leaving 10 bases between them. The CDR3 is made up of 12 amino acids. CDR1 MNHEY and CDR2 SMNVEV come from the germline V gene (reference sequence). CDR3 amino acids: CASSLGGRGYTF. Here the CDR3 DNA reads TGTGCCAGCAGTTTGGGAGGACGAGGCTACACCTTC.